This TCR beta chain stems from a study of cytomegalovirus exposure and HLA in healthy donors. On the study more broadly: Earlier, 100 million or so unique TCR beta sequences were recovered from 170 million or so T cells by an analysis. Within the Caucasian-associated ancestry cluster were around 80% of the roughly 430 genotyped donors. Study results and limitations: V segments that were indistinguishable, TRBV6-2 and TRBV6-3 among them, were omitted from analysis.

Germline CDR1 reads SGHAT; CDR2 reads FQNNGV. The CDR3 has 16 amino acids. Trimming pared 4 bases from V and 2 bases from J, leaving 17 bases between. Vbeta (60) and Jbeta (13) primers were used in the PCR. Here immunoSEQ multiplex PCR was the method, and the copy in TCRdb shows in-frame clones only, minus some. The sample lists roughly 98,000 clones; roughly 70% were seen once. This clone turned up a few times. Antigen unknown. The specimen was PBMCs. The chain recombines TRBV11-2 with TRBJ2-5; possibly TRBD1 for D (8 bases). The receptor was derived from a middle-aged man in good health and CMV-seronegative. The CDR3 is CASSSQGGYSQETQYF. CDR3 in DNA: TGTGCCAGCAGCTCACAGGGGGGGTACTCTCAAGAGACCCAGTACTTC.